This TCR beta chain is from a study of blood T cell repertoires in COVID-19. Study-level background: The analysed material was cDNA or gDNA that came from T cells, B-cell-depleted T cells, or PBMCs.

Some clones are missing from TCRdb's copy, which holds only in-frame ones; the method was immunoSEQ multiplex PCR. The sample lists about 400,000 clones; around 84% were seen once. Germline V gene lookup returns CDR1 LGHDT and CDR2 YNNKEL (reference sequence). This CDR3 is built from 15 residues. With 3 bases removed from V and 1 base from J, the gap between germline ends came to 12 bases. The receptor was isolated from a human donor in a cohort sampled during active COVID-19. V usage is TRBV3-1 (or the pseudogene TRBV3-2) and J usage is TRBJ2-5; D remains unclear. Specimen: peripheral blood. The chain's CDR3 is CASSQGDFIQETQYF. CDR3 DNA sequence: TGTGCCAGCAGCCAGGGTGACTTTATCCAAGAGACCCAGTACTTC.